This T cell receptor (beta chain) was sequenced during a study of spatial heterogeneity in lung cancer. Each CDR3 protein gets one entry after TCRdb re-called the 5' RACE reads with MiXCR. In the table there are under 100,000 distinct CDR3 sequences, around 9% of which are singletons. This clonotype was found many times. The CDR3 is 12 amino acids. The V and J ends lost 6 bases and 4 bases respectively, with 13 bases between them. Germline V CDR1 and CDR2: DFQATT, SNEGSKA (reference sequence). This sample's time point: sample taken at primary tumor resection. In each case, whole RNA from tumor, nontumor lung or frozen PBMC was sequenced unsorted.

This clonotype was sampled from a male donor with early-stage non-small cell lung cancer. The rearrangement joins TRBV20-1 to TRBJ2-7; possible D gene TRBD1, 6 bases. The sequenced sample was PBMCs, obtained at surgery. Written as DNA, the CDR3 is TGCAGTGCGGCGGACAGACTTTACGAGCAGTACTTC. Protein product: CSAADRLYEQYF.